Each of the 9 T cell receptor beta chains below was sequenced from the same sample in a study of vaccination and CD4 T cells after COVID-19. Treatment noted: roughly 11-day PBMC culture with coronavirus spike peptide pools or control peptides (ViraFEST assay). Cultured CD4+ T cells had their DNA profiled by the Oncomine TCR Beta short-read assay. Via MiXCR, TCRdb re-called the PCR reads, giving one row per CDR3 protein. The sample yields over 10,000 distinct CDR3 sequences, roughly 36% seen once. These receptors have no known antigen. Sequencing was carried out using cultured CD4+ T cells from blood. The receptors were gathered from a human donor with COVID-19.

This clonotype was found a few times. The CDR3: CSAIWGWDTGELFF. CDR3 nucleotide sequence: TGCAGTGCTATCTGGGGGTGGGACACCGGGGAGCTGTTTTTT. The chain couples TRBV20-1 to TRBJ2-2; tentatively, D is TRBD1 or TRBD2 (5 bases each). Germline lookup yields CDR1 DFQATT and CDR2 SNEGSKA (reference sequence). CDR3 length equals 14 residues. Trimming removed 4 bases from V and 3 bases from J, with 12 bases in between.

V gene TRBV12-3 or TRBV12-4 combines with J gene TRBJ1-1; D gene unclear. This CDR3 region has 12 residues. V lost 3 bases and J 0 bases, leaving 2 bases between the germline ends. CDR3 amino acids: CASSFVNTEAFF. The CDR3, as DNA: TGTGCCAGCAGTTTTGTGAACACTGAAGCTTTCTTT.

This chain uses TRBV7-2 with TRBJ2-1; D possibly uses TRBD1 or TRBD2 (5 bases each). V lost 5 bases to trimming and J lost 8 bases, with 16 bases between them. The length of the CDR3 is 14 residues. Germline V gene data show CDR1 as SGHTA and CDR2 as FQGNSA. CDR3 in DNA: TGTGCCAGCAGCGGGGGACGCGGGTCCCATGAGCAGTTCTTC. It codes for CASSGGRGSHEQFF.

This clonotype counts as medium-sized (0.01 to 0.1%). J is TRBJ1-5 and V is TRBV20-1, with 9 positions matching TRBD1. The germline V gene encodes CDR1 DFQATT and CDR2 SNEGSKA (reference sequence). The CDR3 length is 12 residues. The CDR3 region has the DNA TGCATTAGGACAGGGGATTATCAGCCCCAGCATTTT. Its protein is CIRTGDYQPQHF.

The CDR3 DNA sequence: TGTGCCACCAGTGATTCGGTGGCGTCGGAAGCTTTCTTT. It encodes CATSDSVASEAFF. This chain connects TRBV24-1 to TRBJ1-1; no firm D call. The germline gives CDR1 KGHDR, CDR2 SFDVKD. Trimming cost V 2 bases and J 8 bases, with 11 bases left between them. CDR3 length equals 13 residues.

This clonotype was observed a few times. The V and J genes are TRBV19 and TRBJ2-4; perhaps TRBD2 as D (6 bases). V was shortened by 2 bases and J by 2 bases, with 10 bases between the two germline ends. The CDR3 contains 15 residues. The germline V gene has CDR1 LNHDA and CDR2 SQIVND (reference sequence). CDR3 DNA: TGTGCCAGTAGTATAACCGGGAGCTCCAAAAACATTCAGTACTTC. Translation gives CASSITGSSKNIQYF.

This clonotype has more than one count but fewer than ten. This chain's CDR3 is CATSRDRVAGTITNEQFF. DNA for the CDR3: TGTGCCACCAGCAGAGATCGGGTAGCGGGGACTATCACCAATGAGCAGTTCTTC. The rearrangement joins TRBV15 to TRBJ2-1, with 8 positions matching TRBD2. The V gene's germline CDR1 is LNHNV and CDR2 YYDKDF (reference sequence). The CDR3 runs to 18 residues. V gave up 0 bases and J gave up 6 bases; unmatched junction bases: 13.

V and J are TRBV7-6 and TRBJ2-2; 7 bases are shared with TRBD1. CDR1 is SGHVS, CDR2 FNYEAQ, per germline. The CDR3 runs to 14 residues. Unmatched junction bases numbered 12, after V lost 4 bases and J lost 13 bases. The CDR3 is CASSSTGSHQGLFF. CDR3 nucleotides: TGTGCCAGCAGCTCGACAGGGTCCCACCAAGGGCTGTTTTTT. The whole variable domain, remainder taken from reference TRBV7-6 and TRBJ2-2, is GAGVSQSPRYKVTKRGQDVALRCDPISGHVSLYWYRQALGQGPEFLTYFNYEAQQDKSGLPNDRFSAERPEGSISTLTIQRTEQRDSAMYRCASSSTGSHQGLFFGEGSRLTVL.

This clonotype was seen only a few times. The V and J genes are TRBV20-1 and TRBJ2-5, with TRBD2 identical over 13 bases. The V and J ends lost 3 bases and 5 bases, in that order; junction bases with no gene match: 6. Germline lookup yields CDR1 DFQATT and CDR2 SNEGSKA (reference sequence). This CDR3 has 15 residues. The CDR3 protein is CSASPGTSGVETQYF. The CDR3, as DNA: TGCAGTGCTAGTCCCGGGACTAGCGGGGTGGAGACCCAGTACTTC.